This T cell receptor (beta chain) came from a study of T cell responses to AZD1222 COVID-19 vaccine. Broader study findings: Vaccine-associated CD4 TCRs ranged over spike, dominating at 160-218 and 743-854. Just six AZD1222 recipients were seropositive at baseline.

V was clipped by 3 bases and J by 2 bases, with 14 bases between them. This CDR3 is built from 15 residues. The germline V gene has CDR1 MDHEN and CDR2 SYDVKM. Measured with immunoSEQ multiplex PCR; TCRdb has only the in-frame clones, and not every one. The profile covers some 86,000 clones, with 90% appearing a single time and roughly 5.9% taken by the ten largest. On this clone itself: Its antigen is currently unknown.

The chain carries TRBV28 and TRBJ2-7, with D perhaps matching TRBD1 or TRBD2 (5 bases each). The sample consisted of peripheral blood, taken 28 days after the second AZD1222 dose. This TCR came from an adult who received the AZD1222 COVID-19 vaccine. CDR3 protein: CASSFSDGATYEQYF. CDR3 bases: TGTGCCAGCAGTTTTTCGGACGGGGCTACCTACGAGCAGTACTTC.